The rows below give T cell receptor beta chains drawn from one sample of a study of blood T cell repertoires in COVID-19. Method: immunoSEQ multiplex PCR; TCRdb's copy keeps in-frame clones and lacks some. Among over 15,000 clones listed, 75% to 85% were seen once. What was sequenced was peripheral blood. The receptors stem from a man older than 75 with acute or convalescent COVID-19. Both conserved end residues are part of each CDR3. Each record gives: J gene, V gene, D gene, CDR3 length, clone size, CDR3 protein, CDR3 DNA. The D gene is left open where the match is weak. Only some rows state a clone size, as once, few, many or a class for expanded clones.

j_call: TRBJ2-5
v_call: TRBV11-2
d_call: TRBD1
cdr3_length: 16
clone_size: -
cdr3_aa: CASSPNQGQGQETQYF
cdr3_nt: TGTGCCAGCAGCCCAAACCAAGGACAGGGCCAAGAGACCCAGTACTTC

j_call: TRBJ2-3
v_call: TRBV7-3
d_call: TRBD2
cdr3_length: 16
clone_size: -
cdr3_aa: CASSLSSGGGTDTQYF
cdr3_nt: TGTGCCAGCAGCTTATCTAGCGGGGGGGGCACAGATACGCAGTATTTT

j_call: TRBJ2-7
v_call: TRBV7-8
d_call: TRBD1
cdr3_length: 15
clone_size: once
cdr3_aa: CASSLSRTGSNEQYF
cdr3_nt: TGTGCCAGCAGCTTAAGTCGGACAGGGTCCAACGAGCAGTACTTC

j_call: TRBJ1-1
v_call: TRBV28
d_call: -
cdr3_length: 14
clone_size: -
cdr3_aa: CASRTGGAETEAFF
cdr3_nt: TGTGCCAGCAGGACCGGGGGGGCGGAAACTGAAGCTTTCTTT

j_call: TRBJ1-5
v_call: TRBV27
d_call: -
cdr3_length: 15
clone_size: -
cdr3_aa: CASSLLGGRNQPQHF
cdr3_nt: TGTGCCAGCAGTTTACTTGGTGGGCGCAATCAGCCCCAGCATTTT

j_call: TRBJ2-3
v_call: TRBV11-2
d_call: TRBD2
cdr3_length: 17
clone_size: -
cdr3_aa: CASSSPTSGGLTDTQYF
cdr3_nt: TGTGCCAGCAGCTCCCCGACTAGCGGGGGGCTCACAGATACGCAGTATTTT

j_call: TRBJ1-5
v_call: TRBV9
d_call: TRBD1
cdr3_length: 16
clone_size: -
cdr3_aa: CASSPRRTGGNQPQHF
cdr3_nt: TGTGCCAGCAGCCCCCGTCGGACAGGAGGAAATCAGCCCCAGCATTTT

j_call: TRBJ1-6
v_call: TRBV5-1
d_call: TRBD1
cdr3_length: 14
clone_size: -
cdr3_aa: CASSTDRGYSPLHF
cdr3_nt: TGCGCCAGCAGCACGGACAGGGGATATTCACCCCTCCACTTT

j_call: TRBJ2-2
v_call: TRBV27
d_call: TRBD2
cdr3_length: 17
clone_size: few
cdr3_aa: CASSPRGLAGDTGELFF
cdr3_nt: TGTGCCAGCAGTCCAAGGGGACTAGCGGGGGACACCGGGGAGCTGTTTTTT

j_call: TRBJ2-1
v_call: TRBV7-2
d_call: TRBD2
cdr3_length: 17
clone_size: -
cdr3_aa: CASSPGGASGGYNEQFF
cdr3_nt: TGTGCCAGCAGCCCTGGGGGGGCTAGCGGGGGTTACAATGAGCAGTTCTTC

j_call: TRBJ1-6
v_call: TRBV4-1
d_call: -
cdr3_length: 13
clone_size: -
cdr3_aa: CASSQDQVSPLHF
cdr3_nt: TGCGCCAGCAGCCAAGATCAGGTTTCACCCCTCCACTTT

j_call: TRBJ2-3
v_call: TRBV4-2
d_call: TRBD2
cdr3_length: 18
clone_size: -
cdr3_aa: CASSQGLAGLGDTDTQYF
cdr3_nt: TGTGCCAGCAGCCAAGGTCTAGCGGGGCTAGGCGACACAGATACGCAGTATTTT

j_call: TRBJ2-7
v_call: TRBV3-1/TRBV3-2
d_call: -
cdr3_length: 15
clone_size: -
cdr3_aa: CASPPGGFPSYEQYF
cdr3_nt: TGTGCCAGCCCCCCAGGAGGGTTCCCCTCCTACGAGCAGTACTTC

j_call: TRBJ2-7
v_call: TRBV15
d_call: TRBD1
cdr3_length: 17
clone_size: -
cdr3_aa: CATSRDDHRGELHEQYF
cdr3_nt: TGTGCCACCAGCAGAGATGACCACAGGGGCGAACTCCACGAGCAGTACTTC

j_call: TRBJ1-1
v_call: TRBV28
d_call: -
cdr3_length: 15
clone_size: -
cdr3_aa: CASTPGQGRRTEAFF
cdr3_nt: TGTGCCAGCACCCCCGGGCAGGGGCGTCGGACTGAAGCTTTCTTT

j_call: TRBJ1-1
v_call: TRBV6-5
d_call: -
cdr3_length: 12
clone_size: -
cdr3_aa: CASSPGGPEAFF
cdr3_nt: TGTGCCAGCTCCCCCGGGGGGCCCGAAGCTTTCTTT

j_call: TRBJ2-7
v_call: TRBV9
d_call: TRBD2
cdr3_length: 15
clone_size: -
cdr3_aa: CASSVNPGGSYEQYF
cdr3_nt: TGTGCCAGCAGCGTAAACCCGGGAGGCTCCTACGAGCAGTACTTC

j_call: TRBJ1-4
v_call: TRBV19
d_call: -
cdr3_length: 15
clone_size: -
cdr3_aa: CASKSPGRGNEKLFF
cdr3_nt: TGTGCCAGTAAGAGTCCCGGGAGGGGGAATGAAAAACTGTTTTTT

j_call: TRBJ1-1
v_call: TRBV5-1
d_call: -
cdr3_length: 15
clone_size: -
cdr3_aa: CASSRREGGNTEAFF
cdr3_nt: TGCGCCAGCAGCCGCCGGGAGGGAGGGAACACTGAAGCTTTCTTT

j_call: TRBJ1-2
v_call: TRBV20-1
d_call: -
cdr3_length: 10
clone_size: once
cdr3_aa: CSVRGGGYTF
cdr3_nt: TGCAGTGTGCGGGGCGGGGGCTACACCTTC

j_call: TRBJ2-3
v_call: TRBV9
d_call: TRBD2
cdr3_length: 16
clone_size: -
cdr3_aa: CASSVGASGGGVTQYF
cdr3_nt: TGTGCCAGCAGCGTAGGCGCTAGCGGGGGAGGGGTTACGCAGTATTTT

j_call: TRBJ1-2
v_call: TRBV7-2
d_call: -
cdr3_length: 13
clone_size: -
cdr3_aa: CASSPDNYYGYTF
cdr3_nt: TGTGCCAGCAGCCCTGACAACTACTATGGCTACACCTTC

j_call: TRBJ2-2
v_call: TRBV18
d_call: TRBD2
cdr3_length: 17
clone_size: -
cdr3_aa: CASSPSSGGANTGELFF
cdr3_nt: TGTGCCAGCTCACCGAGTAGCGGGGGAGCTAACACCGGGGAGCTGTTTTTT

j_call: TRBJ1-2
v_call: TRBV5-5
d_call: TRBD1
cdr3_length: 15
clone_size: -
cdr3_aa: CASSPFGTGYDGYTF
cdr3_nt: TGTGCCAGCAGCCCGTTTGGGACAGGGTACGATGGCTACACCTTC

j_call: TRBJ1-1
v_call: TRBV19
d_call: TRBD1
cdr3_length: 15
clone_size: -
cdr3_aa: CASSMTGYGNTEAFF
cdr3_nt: TGTGCCAGTAGTATGACAGGGTATGGGAACACTGAAGCTTTCTTT

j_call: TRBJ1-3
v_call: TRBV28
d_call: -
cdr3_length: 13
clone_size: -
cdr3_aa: CASGGGAGNTIYF
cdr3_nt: TGTGCCTCTGGGGGGGGAGCAGGAAACACCATATATTTT

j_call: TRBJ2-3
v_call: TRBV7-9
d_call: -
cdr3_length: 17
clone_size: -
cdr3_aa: CASSLGVAGARTDTQYF
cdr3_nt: TGTGCCAGCAGCTTAGGGGTGGCAGGGGCAAGGACAGATACGCAGTATTTT

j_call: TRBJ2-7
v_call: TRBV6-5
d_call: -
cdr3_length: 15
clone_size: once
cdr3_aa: CASSSRASYSYEQYF
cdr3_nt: TGTGCCAGCAGTTCGAGGGCGTCCTACTCCTACGAGCAGTACTTC

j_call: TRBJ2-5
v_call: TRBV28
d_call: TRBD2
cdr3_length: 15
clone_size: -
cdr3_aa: CASSPLAGTQETQYF
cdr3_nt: TGTGCCAGCAGTCCACTAGCGGGGACCCAAGAGACCCAGTACTTC

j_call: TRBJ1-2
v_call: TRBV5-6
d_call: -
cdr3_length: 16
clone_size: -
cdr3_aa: CASRTSSRSLTHGYTF
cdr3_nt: TGTGCCAGCAGGACCTCAAGTAGGAGCCTGACTCATGGCTACACCTTC

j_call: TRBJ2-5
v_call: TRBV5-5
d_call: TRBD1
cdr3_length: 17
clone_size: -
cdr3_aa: CASSRGQGASGGETQYF
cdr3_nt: TGTGCCAGCAGCCGGGGACAGGGGGCTAGCGGCGGAGAGACCCAGTACTTC

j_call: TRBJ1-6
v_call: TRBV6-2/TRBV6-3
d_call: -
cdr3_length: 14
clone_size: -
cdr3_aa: CASSYRQEDSPLHF
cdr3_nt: TGTGCCAGCAGTTACCGACAGGAGGATTCACCCCTCCACTTT

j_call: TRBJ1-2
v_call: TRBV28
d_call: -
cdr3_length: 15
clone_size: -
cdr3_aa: CASSFTNRVRGGYTF
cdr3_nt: TGTGCCAGCAGTTTCACTAACAGGGTCCGGGGCGGCTACACCTTC

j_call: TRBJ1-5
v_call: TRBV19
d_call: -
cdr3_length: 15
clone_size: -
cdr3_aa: CASSIQSYSNQPQHF
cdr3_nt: TGTGCCAGTAGTATACAGTCATATAGCAATCAGCCCCAGCATTTT

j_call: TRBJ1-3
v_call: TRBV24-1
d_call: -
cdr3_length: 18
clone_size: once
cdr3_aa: CATSVEEKLGGSGNTIYF
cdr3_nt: TGTGCCACCAGTGTTGAGGAAAAATTGGGGGGATCTGGAAACACCATATATTTT

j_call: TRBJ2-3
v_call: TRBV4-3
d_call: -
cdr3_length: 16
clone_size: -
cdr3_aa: CASSQDLLVGTDTQYF
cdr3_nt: TGCGCCAGCAGCCAAGATTTACTAGTTGGCACAGATACGCAGTATTTT

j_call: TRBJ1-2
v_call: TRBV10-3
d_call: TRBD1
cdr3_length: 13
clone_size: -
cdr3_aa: CAITGQDMYGYTF
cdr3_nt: TGTGCCATCACCGGACAGGACATGTATGGCTACACCTTC

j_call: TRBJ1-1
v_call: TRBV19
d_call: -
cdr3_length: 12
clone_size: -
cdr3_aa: CASRNQGTEAFF
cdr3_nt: TGTGCCAGTAGGAATCAGGGAACTGAAGCTTTCTTT

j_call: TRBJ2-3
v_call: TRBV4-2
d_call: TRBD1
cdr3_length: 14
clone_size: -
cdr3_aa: CASSLAGTAGTQYF
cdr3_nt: TGTGCCAGCAGCCTCGCCGGGACAGCTGGTACGCAGTATTTT

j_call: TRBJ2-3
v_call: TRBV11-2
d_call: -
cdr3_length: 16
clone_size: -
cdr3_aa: CASSSFMGVYTDTQYF
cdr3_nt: TGTGCCAGCAGCTCCTTCATGGGCGTGTACACAGATACGCAGTATTTT

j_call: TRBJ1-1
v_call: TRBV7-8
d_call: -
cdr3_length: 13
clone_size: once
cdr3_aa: CASSLGRGLEAFF
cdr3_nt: TGTGCCAGCAGCTTAGGGCGGGGTCTTGAAGCTTTCTTT

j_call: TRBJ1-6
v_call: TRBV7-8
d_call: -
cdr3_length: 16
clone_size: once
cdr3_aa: CASSLASSAYNSPLHF
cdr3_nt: TGTGCCAGCAGCTTAGCGAGCAGCGCCTATAATTCACCCCTCCACTTT

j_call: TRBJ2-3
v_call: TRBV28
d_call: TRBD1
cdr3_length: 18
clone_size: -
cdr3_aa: CASSFVTGPPASTDTQYF
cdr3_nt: TGTGCCAGCAGTTTCGTGACAGGGCCCCCAGCTAGCACAGATACGCAGTATTTT

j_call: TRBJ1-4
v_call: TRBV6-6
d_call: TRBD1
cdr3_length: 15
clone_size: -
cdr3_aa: CASSPSGQRNEKLFF
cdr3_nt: TGTGCCAGCAGTCCCTCGGGACAGCGAAATGAAAAACTGTTTTTT

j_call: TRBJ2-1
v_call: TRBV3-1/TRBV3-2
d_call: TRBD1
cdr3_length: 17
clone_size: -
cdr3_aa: CASSQGLPGQGGGEQFF
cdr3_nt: TGTGCCAGCAGCCAAGGACTGCCGGGACAGGGGGGGGGTGAGCAGTTCTTC

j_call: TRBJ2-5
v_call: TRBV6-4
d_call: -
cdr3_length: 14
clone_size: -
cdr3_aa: CASTPPGSQETQYF
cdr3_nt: TGTGCCAGCACTCCCCCCGGGTCCCAAGAGACCCAGTACTTC

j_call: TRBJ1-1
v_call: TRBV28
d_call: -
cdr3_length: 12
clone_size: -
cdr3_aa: CAIKQGFTEAFF
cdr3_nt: TGTGCCATCAAACAGGGATTCACTGAAGCTTTCTTT

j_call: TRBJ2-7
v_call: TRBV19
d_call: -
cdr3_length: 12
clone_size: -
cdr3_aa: CASSTSGYEQYF
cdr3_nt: TGTGCCAGTAGTACCTCAGGTTACGAGCAGTACTTC

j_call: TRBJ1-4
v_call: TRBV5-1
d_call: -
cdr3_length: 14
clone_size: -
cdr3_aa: CASSLRGVGEKLFF
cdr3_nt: TGCGCCAGCAGCTTACGGGGGGTCGGTGAAAAACTGTTTTTT

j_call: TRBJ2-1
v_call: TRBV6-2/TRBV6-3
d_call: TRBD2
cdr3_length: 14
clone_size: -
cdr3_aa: CASSYRVAGDEQFF
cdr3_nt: TGTGCCAGCAGTTACAGGGTAGCGGGGGATGAGCAGTTCTTC

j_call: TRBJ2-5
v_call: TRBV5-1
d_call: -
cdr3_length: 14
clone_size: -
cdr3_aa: CASSLSGGQETQYF
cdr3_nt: TGCGCCAGCAGCTTGTCCGGGGGCCAAGAGACCCAGTACTTC

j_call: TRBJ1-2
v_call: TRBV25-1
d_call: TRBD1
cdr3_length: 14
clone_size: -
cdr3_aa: CASSEWDRAYGYTF
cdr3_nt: TGTGCCAGCAGTGAATGGGACAGGGCCTATGGCTACACCTTC